The 27 T cell receptor beta chains in this list originate from one sample, sequenced in a study of blood T cells in healthy people across ages. Alongside a J-beta primer mix, a sample-barcoded 5' primer served in a second PCR lasting about 6 to 11 cycles. TCRdb independently ran MiXCR on the 5' RACE reads; one entry per CDR3 protein. The sample records 1.5 million or so distinct CDR3 sequences, roughly 40% being singletons. The sequenced sample consisted of blood. Receptors were obtained from a woman aged 18-35 years in good health.

Ten or more counts support this clonotype. This rearrangement joins TRBV10-2 to TRBJ2-1, with TRBD2 matching 9 bases. The germline CDR1 and CDR2 sequences are WSHSY and SAAADI. The V and J ends lost 3 bases and 2 bases, in that order; junction bases with no gene match: 2. The CDR3 contains 15 residues. CDR3 region: CASSEIAGAYNEQFF. In nucleotides, the CDR3 is TGCGCCAGCAGTGAAATAGCGGGAGCCTACAATGAGCAGTTCTTC.

A few counts support this clonotype. The chain uses TRBV5-6 and TRBJ1-5, with 8 bases fitting TRBD1. V trimming: 4 bases; J trimming: 5 bases; junction bases outside the gene matches: 11. From germline, CDR1 is SGHDT and CDR2 YYEEEE. The CDR3 runs to 16 residues. CDR3 amino acids: CASSLPRTGKDQPQHF. For the CDR3, the DNA is TGTGCCAGCAGCCTCCCTCGGACAGGGAAAGATCAGCCCCAGCATTTT.

The DNA of the CDR3 is TGCAGTGCTAGAGACCCACAGACAGACTACGAGCAGTACTTC. Its protein product is CSARDPQTDYEQYF. The V call is TRBV20-1, the J call TRBJ2-7, with D possibly TRBD1 on 5 matching bases. Trimming removed 0 bases from V and 3 bases from J, with 12 bases in between. The CDR3 extends over 14 amino acids. The germline V gene has CDR1 DFQATT and CDR2 SNEGSKA (reference sequence).

This sequence joins TRBV28 and TRBJ2-1, with 7 nucleotides matching TRBD2. The J call may be wrong; the DNA end is better matched by TRBJ2-7. This CDR3 has 16 amino acids. The V gene's germline CDR1 is MDHEN and CDR2 SYDVKM. CDR3 sequence (DNA): TGTGCCAGCAGACCCTACGGGGGGAGCTCCTACAATGAGCAGTACTTC. Protein product: CASRPYGGSSYNEQYF.

V and J are TRBV24-1 and TRBJ2-1; D is unclear. The CDR3 contains 8 residues. Germline CDR1 KGHDR, CDR2 SFDVKD. V lost 8 bases, J lost 15 bases, and 7 bases lay in between. The chain's CDR3 is CATTLTFF. CDR3 in DNA: TGTGCCACCACCCTCACGTTCTTC.

A remark on this clonotype: One base away lies a much larger clone, so this may be a sequencing read error. V is TRBV7-8 and J is TRBJ1-6; unclear D gene. The CDR3 runs to 14 residues. Germline loops: CDR1 SGHVS, CDR2 FQNEAQ. The CDR3 nucleotides are TGTGCCAGCAGCGTAGCGCAAAACTCTTCACCCCTCCACTTT. Its protein product is CASSVAQNSSPLHF.

This chain joins TRBV6-1 and TRBJ1-1; D perhaps matches TRBD1 (6 bases). The CDR3 runs to 17 residues. The V and J ends lost 3 bases and 0 bases respectively, with 17 bases between them. Per germline, CDR1 MNHNS and CDR2 SASEGT. The CDR3 nucleotides are TGTGCCAGCAGTGATCCTGGCAGGGGCGGAATGAACACTGAAGCTTTCTTT. This sequence encodes CASSDPGRGGMNTEAFF.

This chain links TRBV18 with TRBJ2-1; TRBD2 agrees at 12 bases. The CDR3 loop spans 16 amino acids. V lost 3 bases and J lost 7; bases outside the gene matches: 7. CDR1 and CDR2 from the germline V gene are KGHSH and LQKENI. The CDR3 DNA follows: TGTGCCAGCTCACCTCTAGCGGGGGGGACGGTAAATGAGCAGTTCTTC. Protein: CASSPLAGGTVNEQFF.

This clonotype showed up just once. The CDR3 nucleotides are TGTGCCAGCAGTCTAGGGGGCATCGCCGGGGAGCTGTTTTTT. Its protein is CASSLGGIAGELFF. The J gene is TRBJ2-2, the V gene TRBV3-1, with 7 bases fitting TRBD1. Trimming cost V 6 bases and J 6 bases; bases outside gene matches: 7. The CDR3 has 14 residues. Germline loops: CDR1 LGHDT, CDR2 YNNKEL (reference sequence). The full variable domain, with the rest looked up from reference TRBV3-1 and TRBJ2-2, is DTAVSQTPKYLVTQMGNDKSIKCEQNLGHDTMYWYKQDSKKFLKIMFSYNNKELIINETVPNRFSPKSPDKAHLNLHINSLELGDSAVYFCASSLGGIAGELFFGEGSRLTVL.

J is TRBJ2-2 and V is TRBV5-1; 13 bases are a match to TRBD2. V was clipped by 3 bases and J by 7 bases; unmatched bases: 3. This CDR3 spans 15 amino acids. In germline, CDR1 is SGHRS, CDR2 YFSETQ. CDR3: CASSSRTSGGGELFF. The CDR3 coding sequence is TGCGCCAGCAGCTCGAGGACTAGCGGGGGCGGGGAGCTGTTTTTT.

V gene TRBV4-2 combines with J gene TRBJ2-7, with TRBD2 identical over 10 bases. The germline V gene encodes CDR1 LGHNA and CDR2 YNFKEQ. The CDR3 spans 16 residues. The V segment lost 3 bases and the J segment 2 bases; nucleotides outside the gene matches: 7. The CDR3 DNA sequence: TGTGCCAGCAGCCAGTTCCGGAGCGGGGGGGCCTACGAGCAGTACTTC. It is translated as CASSQFRSGGAYEQYF.

This clonotype was seen only a few times. Given a much more abundant clone one base away, this may be a read error. The gene calls are TRBV6-1 and TRBJ1-1, with D possibly matching TRBD1 (5 bases). The V gene lost 6 bases and the J gene lost 4 bases, with 6 bases spanning the gap. The CDR3 length is 11 residues. Germline V gene sequence: CDR1 MNHNS, CDR2 SASEGT. The CDR3 loop is CASRGTTEAFF. CDR3 sequence (DNA): TGTGCCAGCAGGGGGACCACTGAAGCTTTCTTT.

Ten or more counts support this clonotype. V usage is TRBV10-3 and J usage is TRBJ2-7; possibly TRBD1 for D (5 bases). Between the trimmed V and J ends, which lost 4 bases and 3 bases, there was a span of 10 bases. The germline gives CDR1 ENHRY, CDR2 SYGVKD. The CDR3 length is 13 residues. For the CDR3, the DNA is TGTGCCATCAGTGGACAGCGAGACTACGAGCAGTACTTC. This sequence encodes CAISGQRDYEQYF.

This clonotype came up once. The rearrangement uses TRBV4-2 and TRBJ2-3; TRBD2 aligns across 11 bases. Germline V CDR1 and CDR2: LGHNA, YNFKEQ. The CDR3 loop spans 16 amino acids. Trimming took 0 bases from V and 5 from J; bases not matched to a gene: 4. CDR3 region: CASSQDTTSGGDTQYF. The CDR3 DNA reads TGTGCCAGCAGCCAAGATACAACTAGCGGGGGAGATACGCAGTATTTT.

This clonotype was counted only a few times. V and J are TRBV27 and TRBJ2-5; 9 bases are a match to TRBD1. V lost 0 bases to trimming and J lost 1 base; unmatched junction nucleotides: 0. The CDR3 has 15 amino acids. CDR1 MNHEY and CDR2 SMNVEV come from the germline V gene (reference sequence). The CDR3, as DNA: TGTGCCAGCAGTTTATCGGGACAGGGCCAAGAGACCCAGTACTTC. Translation gives CASSLSGQGQETQYF.

This CDR3 reads CAIMVQPDSSYNEQYF. Written as DNA, the CDR3 is TGTGCCATCATGGTACAACCCGATAGCTCCTACAATGAGCAGTACTTC. The chain employs TRBV7-2 and TRBJ2-1; D gene ambiguous. The assigned J gene may be wrong: the sequence end matches TRBJ2-7 better. CDR1 SGHTA and CDR2 FQGNSA come from the germline V gene. The CDR3 spans 16 residues.

In this sample, this clonotype turned up many times. The V and J genes are TRBV24-1 and TRBJ2-3; D unclear. Germline V gene sequence: CDR1 KGHDR, CDR2 SFDVKD. The V and J ends lost 3 bases and 2 bases respectively, with 11 bases between them. The CDR3 is 15 amino acids. In DNA form, the CDR3 reads TGTGCCACCAGTGATGGGGAAACGGACACAGATACGCAGTATTTT. This encodes CATSDGETDTDTQYF.

The V gene is TRBV20-1, the J gene TRBJ2-1; maybe TRBD1 (6 bases). The CDR3 contains 14 residues. Trimming stripped 4 bases from V and 6 bases from J, with 16 bases between. Germline CDR1 and CDR2: DFQATT and SNEGSKA (reference sequence). Written as DNA, the CDR3 is TGCAGTGCTACCCGGGACAACTTCCTCAATGAGCAGTTCTTC. The encoded protein is CSATRDNFLNEQFF.

This sequence joins TRBV6-1 and TRBJ2-7; D is possibly TRBD1 (6 bases). The V end lost 9 bases, the J end lost 2 bases, and 23 bases lay between the germline ends. The CDR3 totals 16 residues. The germline CDR1 and CDR2 sequences are MNHNS and SASEGT. For the CDR3, the DNA is TGTGCCAGTTTCCCATACCCCCACAGGGCTACCTACGAGCAGTACTTC. Its protein product is CASFPYPHRATYEQYF.

V is TRBV14 and J is TRBJ2-7, with D tentatively TRBD2 (6 bases). The CDR3 has 14 amino acids. Germline CDR1 and CDR2: SGHDN and FVKESK. V was cut by 4 bases and J by 2 bases, with 12 bases left in between. CDR3 sequence: CASSLGRSPYEQYF. In DNA, the CDR3 is TGTGCCAGCAGCCTAGGGAGGTCTCCCTACGAGCAGTACTTC.

J is TRBJ2-1 and V is TRBV4-1; unclear D gene. From germline, CDR1 is MGHRA and CDR2 YSYEKL. The V end lost 0 bases, the J end lost 6 bases, and 6 bases lay between the germline ends. The CDR3 is made up of 13 amino acids. The CDR3 DNA follows: TGCGCCAGCAGCCAAGACGAGCCCAATGAGCAGTTCTTC. It is translated as CASSQDEPNEQFF.

V and J are TRBV7-2 and TRBJ2-5, with 7 nucleotides matching TRBD2. V shed 1 base, J shed 5 bases, and the junction held 7 bases outside the gene matches. CDR1 is SGHTA and CDR2 is FQGNSA in the germline V gene. The CDR3 contains 15 residues. The CDR3 reads CASSLGGSPRETQYF. In DNA form, the CDR3 reads TGTGCCAGCAGCTTAGGCGGGAGCCCCCGCGAGACCCAGTACTTC.

The V call is TRBV10-3, the J call TRBJ1-3; 9 bases agree with TRBD1. Trimming at V came to 6 bases and at J to 0 bases, leaving 3 bases not matched to a gene. The CDR3 sequence is 15 residues long. The germline V gene has CDR1 ENHRY and CDR2 SYGVKD. CDR3 bases: TGTGCCATCAGCGGACAGGGGAGCTCTGGAAACACCATATATTTT. Amino acid sequence: CAISGQGSSGNTIYF.

This clonotype showed up many times. This rearrangement joins TRBV6-4 to TRBJ1-1, with 11 bases lining up with TRBD1. The V segment lost 3 bases and the J segment 7 bases; nucleotides outside the gene matches: 4. Per germline, CDR1 MRHNA and CDR2 SNTAGT. The CDR3 is made up of 14 amino acids. The CDR3 DNA sequence: TGTGCCAGCAGTGAGGGACAGGGGGTTGGTGAAGCTTTCTTT. It codes for CASSEGQGVGEAFF.

The J gene is TRBJ2-7, the V gene TRBV4-1; 8 bases align to TRBD2. The DNA end is a closer match to TRBJ2-5, so the J assignment may be wrong. From germline, CDR1 is MGHRA and CDR2 YSYEKL. The CDR3 is 16 amino acids. CDR3 sequence reads: CASSQDDSGDGETQYF. In nucleotides, the CDR3 is TGCGCCAGCAGCCAAGATGATAGCGGGGATGGAGAGACCCAGTACTTC.

V and J are TRBV7-9 and TRBJ2-3, with 10 nucleotides matching TRBD1. Germline assignment: CDR1 SEHNR and CDR2 FQNEAQ (reference sequence). CDR3 size: 16 residues. V lost 4 bases and J lost 6; bases outside the gene matches: 10. CDR3 DNA: TGTGCCAGCAGCTCCTCCCGGGACAGGGGACCGGATACGCAGTATTTT. Its translation is CASSSSRDRGPDTQYF.

This clonotype was observed at least ten times. The chain combines TRBV20-1 with TRBJ2-5, with 9 bases fitting TRBD1. The J call may be wrong; the DNA end is better matched by TRBJ2-7. Germline V lookup: CDR1 DFQATT, CDR2 SNEGSKA (reference sequence). There are 14 residues in the CDR3. This chain's CDR3 is CSAASGTGLPEQYF. CDR3 sequence (DNA): TGCAGTGCTGCCTCTGGGACAGGGCTCCCCGAGCAGTACTTC.